This T cell receptor beta chain was captured in a study of blood T cell repertoires in COVID-19. Looking at the study overall: Whether acute or convalescent, the COVID-19 samples came from the United States, Italy and Spain.

Germline V gives CDR1 LGHDT, CDR2 YNNKEL (reference sequence). The CDR3 contains 15 residues. V dropped 1 base and J dropped 1 base, with 10 bases sitting between them. Sequencing used immunoSEQ multiplex PCR; TCRdb keeps in-frame clones, though not all of them. The sample includes about 250,000 clones, about nine tenths seen only once; the top ten take around 15%. The age range of participants was 18 to 89 years, with residence in about two dozen US areas. Input material: PBMCs or T cells enriched from blood (not recorded which). The source of this sequence is a man aged 18 to 30 who had recovered from COVID-19. The rearrangement joins TRBV3-1 (or the pseudogene TRBV3-2) to TRBJ1-2, with D uncertain. CDR3: CASSQVPNSNYGYTF. DNA of the CDR3: TGTGCCAGCAGCCAAGTCCCGAACAGTAACTATGGCTACACCTTC.